This TCR beta chain was observed in a study of blood T cell repertoires in COVID-19. In germline, CDR1 is SGDLS, CDR2 YYNGEE. The V end was cut by 2 bases, the J end by 4 bases, with 7 bases between. The CDR3 sequence is 13 residues long. The assay was immunoSEQ multiplex PCR, and TCRdb's table has in-frame clones only and misses some. The repertoire consists of around 300,000 clones, with about 87% occurring once and the leading ten covering around 5%. The cohort comprised adults aged about 18 to 100 years residing in under 25 US areas. Clinical history as reported by participants underpinned cohort assignment.

The chain links TRBV9 to TRBJ2-1, with D possibly TRBD1 on 5 matching bases. The receptor was derived from a man aged 25 to 45 who had recovered from COVID-19. Material for sequencing was PBMCs or T cells enriched from blood (not recorded which). In DNA form, the CDR3 reads TGTGCCAGCAGCGTGGACAATTACAATGAGCAGTTCTTC. Amino acid sequence: CASSVDNYNEQFF. The complete variable domain, with remaining parts taken from reference TRBV9 and TRBJ2-1, reads DSGVTQTPKHLITATGQRVTLRCSPRSGDLSVYWYQQSLDQGLQFLIQYYNGEERAKGNILERFSAQQFPDLHSELNLSSLELGDSALYFCASSVDNYNEQFFGPGTRLTVL.